The clone carrying this T cell receptor (beta chain) was seen repeatedly, ten times or more. The data were obtained in a study of Graves' ophthalmopathy and Graves' hyperthyroidism. Looked up from germline, CDR1 is SGHVS and CDR2 is FQNEAQ. The V and J ends lost 3 bases and 5 bases, in that order; junction bases with no gene match: 5. The CDR3 is 15 residues long. Patients were excluded if they had other autoimmune diseases or uncontrolled infections, and likewise if pregnancy or lactation applied. As the template, RNA transcripts were used to amplify TCR beta CDR3 regions. The authors performed first-round RT-PCR with HTBI primers and then a second-round multiplex PCR. TCRdb processed the multiplex PCR reads anew with MiXCR; each CDR3 protein has one entry. The repertoire consists of nearly 400,000 distinct CDR3 sequences, with around 20% occurring once and the leading ten covering roughly 1.6%.

The V call is TRBV7-8, the J call TRBJ2-2, with TRBD1 matching 8 bases. The sequence was collected from a woman between 18 and 30 years old with Graves' ophthalmopathy. Sequencing was carried out using peripheral blood. The CDR3 here is CASSFAGGWTGELFF. The CDR3 DNA sequence: TGTGCCAGCAGCTTCGCAGGGGGCTGGACCGGGGAGCTGTTTTTT.